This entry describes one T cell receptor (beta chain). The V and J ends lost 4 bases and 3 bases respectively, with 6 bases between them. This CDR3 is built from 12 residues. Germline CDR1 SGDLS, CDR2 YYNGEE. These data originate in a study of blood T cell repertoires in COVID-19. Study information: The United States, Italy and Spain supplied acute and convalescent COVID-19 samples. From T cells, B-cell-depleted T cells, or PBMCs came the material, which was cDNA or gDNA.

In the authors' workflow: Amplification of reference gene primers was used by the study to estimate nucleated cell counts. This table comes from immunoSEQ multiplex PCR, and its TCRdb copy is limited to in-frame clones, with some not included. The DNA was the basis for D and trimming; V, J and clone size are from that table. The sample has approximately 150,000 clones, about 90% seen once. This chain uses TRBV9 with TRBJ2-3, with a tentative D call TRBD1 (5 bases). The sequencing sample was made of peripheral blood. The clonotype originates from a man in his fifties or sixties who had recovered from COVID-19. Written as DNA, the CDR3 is TGTGCCAGCAGCAGGACAACAGATACGCAGTATTTT. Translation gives CASSRTTDTQYF. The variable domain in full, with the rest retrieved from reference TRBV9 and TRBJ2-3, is DSGVTQTPKHLITATGQRVTLRCSPRSGDLSVYWYQQSLDQGLQFLIQYYNGEERAKGNILERFSAQQFPDLHSELNLSSLELGDSALYFCASSRTTDTQYFGPGTRLTVL.